Here is one T cell receptor beta chain with its context. This clonotype came up many times. The clone's antigen remains unknown. No quality values exist for individual bases; no much larger clone is one base distant. The sample comes from a study of regulatory T cells in long-lasting Graves disease (dated by TCRdb to the early 2020s). For context, the study as a whole: In the newly diagnosed Graves' disease group, patients had been taking antithyroid drugs for less than 3 months. This study used TCR sequencing and RNA sequencing of peripheral blood to compare persistent Graves' disease patients against newly diagnosed Graves' disease patients. The study was conducted in China and was registered as a clinical trial. A total of around 35 samples were covered by TCR sequencing, comprising roughly 13 persistent and around 20 newly diagnosed Graves' disease patients.

CDR1 and CDR2 are read off the germline V gene (reference sequence) as DFQATT and SNEGSKA. Taken from cysteine to phenylalanine, the CDR3 has 15 residues. The kept DNA is CDR3 alone, 45 bases in frame from the first base. Trimming leaves V shorter by 2 bases and J shorter by 1 base, with the junction holding 4 bases beyond the gene matches. The time point label here, explained by the study, means: newly diagnosed GD, antithyroid drugs for less than 3 months. For both TCR sequencing and RNA sequencing, RNA was extracted from PBMCs in TRIzol. Graves' disease was diagnosed according to American Thyroid Association guidelines. The patients came from an endocrinology department in Xi'an, China. Each patient gave 7 to 9.5 milliliters of peripheral blood, collected in an EDTA anticoagulant tube. Ficoll Paque Plus density gradient separation was used to isolate PBMCs, and no further T cell sorting was done. An Agilent 2100 Bioanalyzer and agarose gel were used to assess RNA quality, and a NanoDrop 2000 was used to measure RNA concentration.

What the authors observed across the whole study: Patients with persistent disease shared more public clonotypes (around 3,000) than newly diagnosed patients did (about 1,000). TRBV28, TRBJ1-2 and TRBJ2-5 were preferentially used in persistent disease, while TRBV20-1 and TRBJ2-1 were favored in newly diagnosed disease. Compared with newly diagnosed patients, persistent Graves' disease patients had lower TCR Shannon entropy and fewer highly expanded clones, which suggests clonal expansion. The authors acknowledged the small sample size as a limitation that may reduce accuracy. Only the TCR beta chain was sequenced and analyzed. Peripheral blood alone was examined, since thyroid tissue, which constituted the primary lesion, could not be accessed.

Library construction relied on multiplex PCR. The sequencer was an Illumina HiSeq 4000. To build TCR beta libraries, CDR3 regions were amplified by Arm-PCR using iRepertoire HTBI primers. Before sequencing, the PCR products underwent gel purification. The paper's data handling went like this. A total of 60 to 80 TRBV and approximately 15 TRBJ segments were identified across samples and were used for gene usage analysis of CDR3 amino acid clonotypes. COPE and FqMerger were used to merge the filtered high-quality paired reads into contigs. BLAST was used to align contigs to IMGT TRBV, TRBD and TRBJ reference genes, and CDR3 was defined according to IMGT. Clonotypes above 0.1% frequency were classified as highly expanded clones. Shannon entropy was used to measure repertoire diversity, and the Gini coefficient was used to measure V-J evenness. A clonotype was considered public if more than one individual shared it. TCRdb itself trimmed the public reads at Q25 with fastp, ran MiXCR and retained productive beta chains. Rows are combined by CDR3 protein, so each entry shows the most common genes and DNA. For this entry, the V and J calls and clone size follow TCRdb and not the study's own pipeline. The sample profile shows 400,000 to 450,000 distinct CDR3 sequences; around 14% of them were found once. In total, the top ten clones hold 16% of the sample.

This same sample was also taken into another study, of T cells in Graves' hyperthyroidism and ophthalmopathy. As noted in the second study: Stable Graves' hyperthyroidism was defined as the absence of progression to ophthalmopathy over 18 months of follow-up. The hyperthyroidism patients were between 18 and 65 years old and newly diagnosed, with a disease duration of less than 2 months. Exclusion was applied to patients with uncontrolled infections, other autoimmune diseases, pregnancy or lactation. Diagnoses relied on clinical symptoms, serum thyroxine and TRAb, thyroid ultrasound and orbital computed tomography. The first round of RT-PCR for the TCR CDR3 was performed with the HTBI primer set and the Qiagen OneStep RT-PCR kit. Blood samples also contained most of the expanded thyroid clonotypes (frequency above 0.001), which suggests that blood repertoires may reflect thyroid immune responses. A 13 V-J signature model separated ophthalmopathy from stable hyperthyroidism, with around 91% sensitivity and approximately 81% specificity in cross-validation and 80%/75% in testing. In validation, the model predicted progression to ophthalmopathy a median of around 6.5 months before onset, with about 67% sensitivity and 72.22% specificity. TCR V-J signatures able to tell the groups apart were searched for in a discovery cohort of more than 90 patients, of whom around 42 had Graves' ophthalmopathy and about 60 had stable Graves' hyperthyroidism. Prospective prediction of ophthalmopathy was tested in an independent validation cohort of fewer than 20 hyperthyroidism patients and 17 patients who later progressed to ophthalmopathy. The 95 to 100 discovery patients were divided at random into training and test sets in a 7:3 ratio. The study also compared thyroid tissue and blood T-cell repertoires from five or six Graves' hyperthyroidism patients. After sampling, hyperthyroidism patients received methimazole starting at 30 mg daily, and ophthalmopathy patients received high-dose intravenous methylprednisolone. Libraries were constructed in a second round of multiplex PCR, after which size selection and purification were performed. Sequencing of the libraries was done on an Illumina HiSeq2000 using paired-end 100 bp reads. SOAPnuke was used to process the raw data, with reads discarded if the reads contained adapters or uncalled bases, had a mean Phred below 15, or lacked an exact constant-primer or identifier match. COPE v1.2.5 was used to merge the high-quality paired reads, and each unique nucleotide sequence was defined as a clonotype. MiTCR v1.1 was used to align clonotypes to the IMGT TRBV, TRBD and TRBJ reference segments. The analysis included only V-J combinations with a frequency above 0.0001, which together covered over 98% of the repertoires. The TCS score was defined as F50 (clonal expansion) divided by E x V (chaos), with BLOSUM62-based TCRdist calculated between CDR3 peptides within each V-J. Welch's t-statistics and random forest reduced fewer than 550 V-J features to fewer than 15, which were used in a naive Bayes classifier (R e1071). Sample size was not statistically predetermined, and investigators were not blinded to group allocation. The paper reports TCR Vbeta CDR3 sequencing of some 140 peripheral blood samples: 43 ophthalmopathy, some 80 hyperthyroidism and 17 progressor patients.

The V and J segments used are TRBV20-1 and TRBJ2-7, and TRBD2 aligns with 11 junction nucleotides. The sequence was collected from a woman between 25 and 40 years old with Graves disease. Donor details come from another sample of the same person, matched by shared clones. The source was peripheral blood mononuclear cells (PBMCs), collected at new diagnosis, from a patient treated with antithyroid drugs. The CDR3 protein is CSARSRTSGSYEQYF. The base sequence is TGCAGTGCTAGATCCCGGACTAGCGGGTCCTACGAGCAGTACTTC.